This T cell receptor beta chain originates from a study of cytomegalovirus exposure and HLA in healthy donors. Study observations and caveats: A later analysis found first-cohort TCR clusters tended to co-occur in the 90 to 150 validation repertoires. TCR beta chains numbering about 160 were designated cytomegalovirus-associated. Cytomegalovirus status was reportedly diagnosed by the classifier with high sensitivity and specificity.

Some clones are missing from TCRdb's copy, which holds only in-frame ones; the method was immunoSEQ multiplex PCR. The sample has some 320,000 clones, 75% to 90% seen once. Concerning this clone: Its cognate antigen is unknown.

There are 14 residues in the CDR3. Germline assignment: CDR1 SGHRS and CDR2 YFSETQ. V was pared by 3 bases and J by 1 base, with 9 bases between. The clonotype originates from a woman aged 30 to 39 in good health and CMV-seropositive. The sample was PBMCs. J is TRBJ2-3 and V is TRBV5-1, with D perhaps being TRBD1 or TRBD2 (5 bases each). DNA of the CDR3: TGCGCCAGCAGCTCGGGACCTGGCACAGATACGCAGTATTTT. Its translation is CASSSGPGTDTQYF. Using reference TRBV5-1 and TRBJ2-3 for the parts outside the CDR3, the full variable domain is KAGVTQTPRYLIKTRGQQVTLSCSPISGHRSVSWYQQTPGQGLQFLFEYFSETQRNKGNFPGRFSGRQFSNSRSEMNVSTLELGDSALYLCASSSGPGTDTQYFGPGTRLTVL.